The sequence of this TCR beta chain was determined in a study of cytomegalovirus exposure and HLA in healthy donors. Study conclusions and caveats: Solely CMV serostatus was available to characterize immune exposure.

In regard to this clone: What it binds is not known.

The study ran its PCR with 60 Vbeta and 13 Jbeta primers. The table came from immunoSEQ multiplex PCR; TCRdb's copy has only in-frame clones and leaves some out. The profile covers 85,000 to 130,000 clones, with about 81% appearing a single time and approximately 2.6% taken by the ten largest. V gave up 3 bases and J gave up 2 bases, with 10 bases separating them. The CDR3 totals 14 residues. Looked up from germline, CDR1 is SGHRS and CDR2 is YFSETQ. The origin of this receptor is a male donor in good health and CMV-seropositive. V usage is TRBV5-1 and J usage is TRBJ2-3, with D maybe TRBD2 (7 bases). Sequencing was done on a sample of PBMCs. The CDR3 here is CASSSGGPTDTQYF. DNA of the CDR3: TGCGCCAGCAGCTCGGGGGGCCCCACAGATACGCAGTATTTT. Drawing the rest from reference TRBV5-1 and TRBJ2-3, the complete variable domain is KAGVTQTPRYLIKTRGQQVTLSCSPISGHRSVSWYQQTPGQGLQFLFEYFSETQRNKGNFPGRFSGRQFSNSRSEMNVSTLELGDSALYLCASSSGGPTDTQYFGPGTRLTVL.